The rows below give T cell receptor beta chains drawn from one sample of a study of blood T cells in healthy people across ages. TCRdb called the 5' RACE reads again in MiXCR, with one record for every CDR3 protein. In the table there are 800,000 to 900,000 distinct CDR3 sequences, less than 80% of which are singletons. The sequenced sample consisted of blood. The receptors derive from a man in his thirties or forties in good health. Each CDR3 is given with its conserved first and last residue. D genes are given only for firm matches. Clone size is stated in some rows and not others, as once, few, many or a class when expanded.

cdr3_aa: CSVEDRSGGAVDTQYF
cdr3_nt: TGCAGCGTTGAAGATCGAAGCGGGGGGGCCGTAGATACGCAGTATTTT
clone_size: -
d_call: TRBD2
j_call: TRBJ2-3
v_call: TRBV29-1

cdr3_aa: CSVRRTGSSNQPQHF
cdr3_nt: TGCAGCGTTCGCCGGACAGGGAGCAGCAATCAGCCCCAGCATTTT
clone_size: -
d_call: TRBD1
j_call: TRBJ1-5
v_call: TRBV29-1

cdr3_aa: CASRAGTSGGIQETQYF
cdr3_nt: TGTGCCAGCAGAGCCGGGACTAGCGGGGGGATCCAAGAGACCCAGTACTTC
clone_size: once
d_call: TRBD2
j_call: TRBJ2-5
v_call: TRBV5-5

cdr3_aa: CASSYSIGGNSPLHF
cdr3_nt: TGTGCCAGCAGTTACTCGATAGGCGGTAATTCACCCCTCCACTTT
clone_size: -
d_call: -
j_call: TRBJ1-6
v_call: TRBV6-5

cdr3_aa: CSVEDRDAHTRNYGYTF
cdr3_nt: TGCAGCGTTGAAGATAGGGACGCCCATACCCGAAACTATGGCTACACCTTC
clone_size: -
d_call: -
j_call: TRBJ1-2
v_call: TRBV29-1

cdr3_aa: CASSLTGTATTDTQYF
cdr3_nt: TGTGCCAGCAGCCTTACCGGGACAGCGACCACAGATACGCAGTATTTT
clone_size: -
d_call: TRBD1
j_call: TRBJ2-3
v_call: TRBV3-1

cdr3_aa: CASSTNLETQYF
cdr3_nt: TGTGCCAGCAGTACAAACTTGGAGACCCAGTACTTC
clone_size: -
d_call: -
j_call: TRBJ2-5
v_call: TRBV6-2/TRBV6-3

cdr3_aa: CASSQDGTEESEQYF
cdr3_nt: TGCGCCAGCAGCCAAGATGGGACAGAAGAGTCCGAGCAGTACTTC
clone_size: -
d_call: TRBD1
j_call: TRBJ2-7
v_call: TRBV4-3

cdr3_aa: CASSRQVGNTQYF
cdr3_nt: TGTGCCAGCAGCCGACAGGTCGGGAATACGCAGTATTTT
clone_size: -
d_call: -
j_call: TRBJ2-3
v_call: TRBV14

cdr3_aa: CASVRGGRTEAFF
cdr3_nt: TGTGCCAGCGTCAGGGGGGGGAGAACTGAAGCTTTCTTT
clone_size: -
d_call: TRBD1
j_call: TRBJ1-1
v_call: TRBV13

cdr3_aa: CATVEQGFMNTEAFF
cdr3_nt: TGTGCCACCGTCGAACAGGGGTTCATGAACACTGAAGCTTTCTTT
clone_size: -
d_call: TRBD1
j_call: TRBJ1-1
v_call: TRBV6-5

cdr3_aa: CASTRDTAPETQYF
cdr3_nt: TGTGCCAGCACCCGGGACACCGCCCCAGAGACCCAGTACTTC
clone_size: -
d_call: -
j_call: TRBJ2-5
v_call: TRBV16

cdr3_aa: CASSTESWTQYF
cdr3_nt: TGTGCCAGCAGTACCGAGTCCTGGACCCAGTACTTC
clone_size: -
d_call: -
j_call: TRBJ2-5
v_call: TRBV6-2/TRBV6-3

cdr3_aa: CASSVAGGRSYNEQFF
cdr3_nt: TGTGCCAGCAGCGTAGCGGGGGGGCGATCCTACAATGAGCAGTTCTTC
clone_size: -
d_call: TRBD2
j_call: TRBJ2-1
v_call: TRBV9

cdr3_aa: CASSLGGQVDSPLHF
cdr3_nt: TGTGCCAGCAGTCTAGGGGGACAGGTGGATTCACCCCTCCACTTT
clone_size: -
d_call: TRBD1
j_call: TRBJ1-6
v_call: TRBV28

cdr3_aa: CSARSRLADQPQHF
cdr3_nt: TGCAGTGCTAGAAGCCGGTTGGCGGATCAGCCCCAGCATTTT
clone_size: -
d_call: -
j_call: TRBJ1-5
v_call: TRBV20-1

cdr3_aa: CSARPSNYGYTF
cdr3_nt: TGCAGTGCTCGACCATCTAACTATGGCTACACCTTC
clone_size: few
d_call: -
j_call: TRBJ1-2
v_call: TRBV20-1

cdr3_aa: CSARREGYEQYF
cdr3_nt: TGCAGCGCCCGAAGAGAAGGCTACGAGCAGTACTTC
clone_size: -
d_call: -
j_call: TRBJ2-7
v_call: TRBV29-1

cdr3_aa: CASSYSGLATDTQYF
cdr3_nt: TGTGCCAGCAGTTACTCAGGTCTGGCGACAGATACGCAGTATTTT
clone_size: few
d_call: -
j_call: TRBJ2-3
v_call: TRBV6-6

cdr3_aa: CASSGLLQETQYF
cdr3_nt: TGTGCCAGCAGCGGATTATTACAAGAGACCCAGTACTTC
clone_size: few
d_call: -
j_call: TRBJ2-5
v_call: TRBV7-2

cdr3_aa: CASSQGTGFTDTQYF
cdr3_nt: TGTGCCAGCAGCCAGGGGACAGGATTCACAGATACGCAGTATTTT
clone_size: -
d_call: TRBD1
j_call: TRBJ2-3
v_call: TRBV13

cdr3_aa: CSFLSGGFSYEQYF
cdr3_nt: TGCAGTTTTCTCAGCGGGGGCTTCTCCTACGAGCAGTACTTC
clone_size: -
d_call: TRBD2
j_call: TRBJ2-7
v_call: TRBV20-1

cdr3_aa: CSVVASGLALRARETQYF
cdr3_nt: TGCAGCGTTGTAGCGTCGGGACTAGCTCTGAGGGCACGAGAGACCCAGTACTTC
clone_size: -
d_call: TRBD2
j_call: TRBJ2-5
v_call: TRBV29-1

cdr3_aa: CASAWADEQYF
cdr3_nt: TGTGCCAGCGCCTGGGCGGACGAGCAGTACTTC
clone_size: -
d_call: -
j_call: TRBJ2-7
v_call: TRBV5-6

cdr3_aa: CASSSETESSYNSPLHF
cdr3_nt: TGTGCCAGCAGTTCTGAGACAGAGAGCTCCTATAATTCACCCCTCCACTTT
clone_size: few
d_call: -
j_call: TRBJ1-6
v_call: TRBV12-3/TRBV12-4

cdr3_aa: CASPPDRGSNTEAFF
cdr3_nt: TGTGCCAGCCCTCCTGACAGGGGTTCGAACACTGAAGCTTTCTTT
clone_size: -
d_call: TRBD1
j_call: TRBJ1-1
v_call: TRBV7-9

cdr3_aa: CATSWGLPSTDTQYF
cdr3_nt: TGTGCCACCAGTTGGGGGCTTCCTAGCACAGATACGCAGTATTTT
clone_size: many
d_call: -
j_call: TRBJ2-3
v_call: TRBV15

cdr3_aa: CASSLGDEQFF
cdr3_nt: TGTGCCAGCAGTTTGGGCGATGAGCAGTTCTTC
clone_size: many
d_call: -
j_call: TRBJ2-1
v_call: TRBV28

cdr3_aa: CASSLWVAGGANTQYF
cdr3_nt: TGTGCCAGCAGCTTATGGGTGGCAGGGGGCGCGAATACGCAGTATTTT
clone_size: -
d_call: TRBD1
j_call: TRBJ2-3
v_call: TRBV7-9

cdr3_aa: CASSGGQGGEQFF
cdr3_nt: TGCGCCAGCAGCGGGGGACAGGGTGGGGAGCAGTTCTTC
clone_size: few
d_call: TRBD1
j_call: TRBJ2-1
v_call: TRBV5-1

cdr3_aa: CSARVRWGRVETQYF
cdr3_nt: TGCAGTGCTAGAGTTAGGTGGGGGCGGGTAGAGACCCAGTACTTC
clone_size: -
d_call: -
j_call: TRBJ2-5
v_call: TRBV20-1

cdr3_aa: CASSLLAGDYTGELFF
cdr3_nt: TGCGCCAGCAGCTTGCTAGCGGGGGACTACACCGGGGAGCTGTTTTTT
clone_size: -
d_call: TRBD2
j_call: TRBJ2-2
v_call: TRBV5-1

cdr3_aa: CASSRLAEINEQFF
cdr3_nt: TGTGCCAGCAGCAGACTAGCGGAAATTAATGAGCAGTTCTTC
clone_size: once
d_call: TRBD2
j_call: TRBJ2-1
v_call: TRBV27